A selection of T cell receptor beta chains follows, all from one sample in a study of T cell responses to AZD1222 COVID-19 vaccine. TCRdb's copy holds only in-frame clones and misses some; the assay was immunoSEQ multiplex PCR. The table lists 130,000 to 150,000 clones, around 83% of them singletons, with about 4% in the top ten. The sample in question was peripheral blood, obtained on day 0 of MenACWY control vaccination. These receptors all come from an adult in good health. Each CDR3 is given with its conserved first and last residue. The order of the fields is V gene, J gene, clone size, D gene, CDR3 protein. The D gene is left open where the match is weak. Rows may omit the clone size; those that give it use once, few, many or a size class.

V: TRBV19
J: TRBJ2-7
size: NA
D: NA
CDR3: CASTSYRNEQYF

V: TRBV7-2
J: TRBJ1-5
size: once
D: TRBD1
CDR3: CASSSDRANQPQHF

V: TRBV5-1
J: TRBJ1-6
size: NA
D: NA
CDR3: CASSYGHGGNSPLHF

V: TRBV18
J: TRBJ1-5
size: NA
D: TRBD1
CDR3: CASSPGQGARQPQHF

V: TRBV3-1/TRBV3-2
J: TRBJ1-1
size: NA
D: NA
CDR3: CASSQVTGSTEAFF

V: TRBV5-6
J: TRBJ2-2
size: NA
D: NA
CDR3: CASSNPGKGRTGELFF

V: TRBV15
J: TRBJ1-1
size: NA
D: NA
CDR3: CATSNMNTEAFF

V: TRBV6-5
J: TRBJ2-2
size: NA
D: TRBD1
CDR3: CASSYFGQGASGELFF

V: TRBV7-9
J: TRBJ1-2
size: NA
D: TRBD1
CDR3: CASSYQDRGRGYTF

V: TRBV4-1
J: TRBJ2-4
size: NA
D: TRBD2
CDR3: CASSQEGESSGVQYF

V: TRBV18
J: TRBJ2-1
size: NA
D: NA
CDR3: CASSPAGTPPVVGQFF

V: TRBV5-4
J: TRBJ1-4
size: NA
D: NA
CDR3: CASSWDEAGKLFF

V: TRBV3-1/TRBV3-2
J: TRBJ2-5
size: NA
D: TRBD2
CDR3: CASTPGLGGETQYF

V: TRBV18
J: TRBJ2-1
size: NA
D: NA
CDR3: CASSPLRTVGYEQFF

V: TRBV9
J: TRBJ1-1
size: NA
D: NA
CDR3: CASSPREGHTEAFF

V: TRBV6-5
J: TRBJ1-1
size: NA
D: NA
CDR3: CASSLRQAVTEAFF

V: TRBV2
J: TRBJ1-5
size: NA
D: NA
CDR3: CASSPNLEQRWSQPQHF

V: TRBV18
J: TRBJ2-7
size: NA
D: NA
CDR3: CASSLLDFEQYF

V: TRBV13
J: TRBJ2-5
size: NA
D: NA
CDR3: CASSFPGVLETQYF

V: TRBV29-1
J: TRBJ1-2
size: NA
D: TRBD1
CDR3: CSAIGDRGHDYGYTF

V: TRBV6-2/TRBV6-3
J: TRBJ1-4
size: few
D: NA
CDR3: CASSFDLRGEKLFF

V: TRBV7-9
J: TRBJ2-3
size: NA
D: NA
CDR3: CASSLGASTDTQYF

V: TRBV20-1
J: TRBJ1-2
size: NA
D: NA
CDR3: CSARQGHGYTF

V: TRBV18
J: TRBJ2-2
size: NA
D: NA
CDR3: CASSRGQTQHGELFF